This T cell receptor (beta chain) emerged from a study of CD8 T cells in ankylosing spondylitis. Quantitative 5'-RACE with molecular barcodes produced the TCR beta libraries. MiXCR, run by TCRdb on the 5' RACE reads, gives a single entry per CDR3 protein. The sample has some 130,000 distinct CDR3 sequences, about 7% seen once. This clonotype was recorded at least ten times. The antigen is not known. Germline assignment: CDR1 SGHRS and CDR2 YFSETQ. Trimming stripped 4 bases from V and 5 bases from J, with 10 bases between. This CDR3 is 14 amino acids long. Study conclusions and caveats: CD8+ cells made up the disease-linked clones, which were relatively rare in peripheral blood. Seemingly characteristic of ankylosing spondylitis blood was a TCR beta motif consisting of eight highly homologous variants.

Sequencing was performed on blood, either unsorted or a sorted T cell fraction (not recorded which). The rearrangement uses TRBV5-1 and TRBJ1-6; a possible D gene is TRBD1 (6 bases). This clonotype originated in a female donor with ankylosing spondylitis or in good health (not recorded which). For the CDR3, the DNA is TGCGCCAGCAGCCCGGGACACAATAATTCACCCCTCCACTTT. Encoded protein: CASSPGHNNSPLHF.